The T cell receptor beta chain described here comes from a study of blood T cell repertoires in COVID-19. In the case of this clone: Other nucleotide sequences from this sample produce the same CDR3.

Assay: immunoSEQ multiplex PCR; the TCRdb copy retains only in-frame clones and omits some. The sample yields around 170,000 clones, 75% to 90% seen once. Germline lookup yields CDR1 MDHEN and CDR2 SYDVKM. The J segment lost 3 bases and the V segment lost 3 bases, leaving 2 bases of the junction unmatched. The CDR3 sequence is 13 residues long. Specimen: peripheral blood. This clonotype was obtained from a woman aged 40-49 years with acute or convalescent COVID-19. V usage is TRBV28 and J usage is TRBJ2-7; 7 bases are shared with TRBD1. CDR3 sequence: CASSLGQSYEQYF. The CDR3 region has the DNA TGTGCCAGCAGTTTGGGACAGAGCTACGAGCAGTACTTC.